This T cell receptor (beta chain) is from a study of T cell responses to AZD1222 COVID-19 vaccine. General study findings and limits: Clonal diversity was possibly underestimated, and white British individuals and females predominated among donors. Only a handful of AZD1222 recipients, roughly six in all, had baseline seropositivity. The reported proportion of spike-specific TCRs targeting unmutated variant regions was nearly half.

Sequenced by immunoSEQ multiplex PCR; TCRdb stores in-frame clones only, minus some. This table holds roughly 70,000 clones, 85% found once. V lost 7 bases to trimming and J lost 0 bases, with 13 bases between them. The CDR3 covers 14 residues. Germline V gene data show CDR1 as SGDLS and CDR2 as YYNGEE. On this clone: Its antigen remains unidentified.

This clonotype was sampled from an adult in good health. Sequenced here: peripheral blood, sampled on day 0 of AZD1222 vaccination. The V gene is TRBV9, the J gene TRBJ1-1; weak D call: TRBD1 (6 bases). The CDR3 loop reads CASARGPMNTEAFF. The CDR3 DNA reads TGTGCCAGCGCTCGGGGGCCGATGAACACTGAAGCTTTCTTT.